This TCR beta chain was obtained from a study of cytomegalovirus exposure and HLA in healthy donors. For this clone: Antigen unknown.

Germline V gene sequence: CDR1 SGDLS, CDR2 YYNGEE. The CDR3 length is 16 residues. The primer mix had 60 Vbeta and 13 Jbeta primers. The data were produced by immunoSEQ multiplex PCR, yet TCRdb's version contains in-frame clones alone and is incomplete. The repertoire has about 170,000 clones, under 90% of them found once; the top ten carry approximately 1.6%. The study's findings and limits: A few CMV-associated chains were confirmed in vitro to be specific for CMV antigens. Compared with the approximately 670-donor mean, an Asian-associated ancestry cluster reportedly had fewer N-insertions, according to a later analysis. Later analysis revealed greater clonal expansion in HLA-associated TCR beta chains than in equally common others.

The donors (healthy individuals) were bone marrow donors. V gene TRBV9 combines with J gene TRBJ2-5; 8 nucleotides line up with TRBD1. The last part of the DNA fits TRBJ2-7 better; the J call may be wrong. The sequencing input was PBMCs. This TCR was recovered from a male donor in good health and CMV-seronegative. The CDR3 DNA reads TGTGCCAGCAGCGTAGATGGACAGGGTTTCCTTCACGAGCAGTACTTC. Encoded protein: CASSVDGQGFLHEQYF.